One TCR beta chain is described in this entry. Per the original methods: Using reference gene primer amplification, nucleated cell counts were estimated. The table came from immunoSEQ multiplex PCR; TCRdb's copy has only in-frame clones and leaves some out. Clone size and the V and J calls come from that table; the DNA yielded D and trimming. The data show approximately 99,000 clones, approximately 83% seen once. The germline V and J ends were trimmed by 4 bases and 4 bases, with 13 bases remaining between them. Germline CDR1 MNHEY, CDR2 SVGAGI. This CDR3 is 14 amino acids long. The data were taken from a study of blood T cell repertoires in COVID-19. Study-level information: Researchers got acute and convalescent COVID-19 samples from the United States, Italy and Spain. T cells, B-cell-depleted T cells, or PBMCs provided the cDNA or gDNA that served as material.

The chain has TRBV6-5 and TRBJ1-2; D remains unclear. Sequenced sample: peripheral blood. The TCR originated in a woman aged 70 to 79 with acute or convalescent COVID-19. The CDR3 is CASSLLGPLYGYTF. Here the CDR3 DNA reads TGTGCCAGCAGTTTACTAGGTCCTCTCTATGGCTACACCTTC.